Listed here are 10 T cell receptor beta chains from one sample, sequenced in a study of T cells in localized non-small cell lung cancer. The repertoire was sequenced with immunoSEQ multiplex PCR; TCRdb's copy has only in-frame clones and lacks some. The data hold about 37,000 clones, with roughly 90% observed a single time. The sample was peripheral blood mononuclear cells, taken before any cancer treatment. The receptors here all came from a female donor at least 60 years old with stage II lung adenocarcinoma.

This rearrangement joins TRBV7-2 to TRBJ1-1, with D maybe TRBD1 (5 bases). Trimming cost V 1 base and J 0 bases, with 9 bases left between them. In germline, CDR1 is SGHTA, CDR2 FQGNSA. CDR3 length: 15 amino acids. CDR3: CASSLVHRMNTEAFF. The CDR3 DNA reads TGTGCCAGCAGCTTAGTACACAGGATGAACACTGAAGCTTTCTTT.

The chain is built from TRBV7-8 and TRBJ1-1; D is unresolved. V was pared by 1 base and J by 2 bases, with 8 bases between. Germline CDR1 is SGHVS and CDR2 is FQNEAQ. This CDR3 spans 14 amino acids. CDR3 sequence reads: CASSLGLANTEAFF. The CDR3 DNA is TGTGCCAGCAGCTTAGGTCTCGCCAACACTGAAGCTTTCTTT.

The sample holds one count of this clone. The V and J genes are TRBV30 and TRBJ1-5, with D uncertain. CDR3 length equals 13 residues. Trimming cost V 2 bases and J 3 bases, with 8 bases left between them. Germline V gives CDR1 GTSNPN, CDR2 SVGIG (reference sequence). In DNA, the CDR3 is TGTGCCTGGAGTACCCAGGACAATCAGCCCCAGCATTTT. Its protein product is CAWSTQDNQPQHF. Using reference TRBV30 and TRBJ1-5 for the parts outside the CDR3, the full variable domain is SQTIHQWPATLVQPVGSPLSLECTVEGTSNPNLYWYRQAAGRGLQLLFYSVGIGQISSEVPQNLSASRPQDRQFILSSKKLLLSDSGFYLCAWSTQDNQPQHFGDGTRLSIL.

The chain couples TRBV10-3 to TRBJ1-1, with D perhaps TRBD1 (5 bases). The CDR3 extends over 14 amino acids. The V and J ends lost 4 bases and 1 base respectively, with 10 bases between them. CDR1 and CDR2 (germline): ENHRY, SYGVKD. The CDR3 loop reads CAISAVGGNTEAFF. The CDR3 bases are TGTGCCATCAGTGCCGTTGGGGGGAACACTGAAGCTTTCTTT.

The V and J genes are TRBV5-1 and TRBJ2-2; D is uncertain. The ends were cut back, 0 bases at V and 8 bases at J, with 8 bases in the middle. CDR1 and CDR2 from the germline V gene are SGHRS and YFSETQ. The CDR3 has 13 residues. CDR3 protein: CASSLDGNGELFF. For the CDR3, the DNA is TGCGCCAGCAGCTTGGACGGAAATGGGGAGCTGTTTTTT.

This clone is labeled as large. The rearrangement joins TRBV7-9 to TRBJ1-6, with 11 positions matching TRBD1. CDR1 is SEHNR, CDR2 FQNEAQ, per germline (reference sequence). Losses at the gene ends were 5 bases for V and 9 bases for J; bases not matched to a gene: 12. This CDR3 contains 17 residues. The CDR3 spells CASSTHEGQGVASPLHF. In DNA form, the CDR3 reads TGTGCCAGCAGCACGCACGAGGGACAGGGGGTTGCTTCACCCCTCCACTTT. Combining the CDR3 with reference TRBV7-9 and TRBJ1-6 gives the whole variable domain DTGVSQNPRHKITKRGQNVTFRCDPISEHNRLYWYRQTLGQGPEFLTYFQNEAQLEKSRLLSDRFSAERPKGSFSTLEIQRTEQGDSAMYLCASSTHEGQGVASPLHFGNGTRLTVT.

This clone was picked up one time. V and J are TRBV19 and TRBJ1-5; 8 bases fit TRBD1. This CDR3 region has 16 residues. Germline V gene sequence: CDR1 LNHDA, CDR2 SQIVND (reference sequence). V dropped 1 base and J dropped 4; count of bases not matched to a gene: 6. CDR3 in amino acids: CASSIVVTGVNQPQHF. The CDR3 DNA reads as TGTGCCAGTAGTATAGTTGTGACAGGGGTGAATCAGCCCCAGCATTTT.

The chain combines TRBV27 with TRBJ2-7, with D maybe TRBD2 (6 bases). CDR1 is MNHEY and CDR2 is SMNVEV in the germline V gene (reference sequence). The CDR3 contains 18 residues. V was cut by 2 bases and J by 6 bases, with 26 bases left in between. The CDR3 DNA reads TGTGCCAGCAGTTTAATCACAGCGGGTAGGGGTCTGGTGGGCGAGCAGTACTTC. It codes for CASSLITAGRGLVGEQYF.

The chain combines TRBV30 with TRBJ2-6; 8 bases are a match to TRBD1. Germline lookup yields CDR1 GTSNPN and CDR2 SVGIG (reference sequence). V gave up 5 bases and J gave up 2 bases; unmatched junction bases: 5. The CDR3 is made up of 15 amino acids. The DNA for the CDR3 is TGTGCCTGGGGGATGGACAGGGCTGGGGCCAACGTCCTGACTTTC. It is translated as CAWGMDRAGANVLTF.

A single count supports this clone. The chain is built from TRBV12-5 and TRBJ2-2; D uncertain. Germline-derived CDR1 and CDR2 are LGHNT and FRNRAP. V dropped 6 bases and J dropped 6 bases, with 14 bases sitting between them. This CDR3 contains 14 residues. CDR3 sequence (DNA): TGTGCTAGTGGCCTCGGCACTAACTCCGGGGAGCTGTTTTTT. Translating gives CASGLGTNSGELFF.